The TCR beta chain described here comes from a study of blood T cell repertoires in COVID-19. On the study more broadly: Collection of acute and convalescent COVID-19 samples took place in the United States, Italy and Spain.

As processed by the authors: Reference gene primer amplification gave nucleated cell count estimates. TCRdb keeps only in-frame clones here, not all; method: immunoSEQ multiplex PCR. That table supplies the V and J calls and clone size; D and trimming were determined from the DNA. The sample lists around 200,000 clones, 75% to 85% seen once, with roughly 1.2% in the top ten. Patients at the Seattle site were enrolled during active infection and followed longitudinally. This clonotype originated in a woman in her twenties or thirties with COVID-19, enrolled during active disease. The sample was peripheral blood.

CDR3 loop: CASSLYLVGSRTDTQYF. For the CDR3, the DNA is TGTGCCAGCAGCCTTTATCTGGTCGGGAGTAGAACAGATACGCAGTATTTT. The chain links TRBV5-6 to TRBJ2-3, with a possible D match to TRBD2 (6 bases). This CDR3 comprises 17 residues. CDR1 SGHDT and CDR2 YYEEEE come from the germline V gene. The V end was cut by 4 bases, the J end by 3 bases, with 21 bases between.